This T cell receptor beta chain was profiled in a study of shared T cell receptors in the human thymus. V dropped 5 bases and J dropped 7; count of bases not matched to a gene: 14. CDR3 length equals 17 residues. Germline CDR1 reads SNHLY; CDR2 reads FYNNEI. Repertoires were generated with immunoSEQ multiplex PCR, while TCRdb's copy carries only in-frame clones and drops some. The data contain hundreds of thousands of clones, 80% to 90% of them singletons. The sample was also linked to a second study, of human thymus T cells. From that paper: Highly overlapping thymic repertoires among unrelated individuals were reported in related research.

This chain connects TRBV2 to TRBJ2-1; 10 bases match TRBD1. Material: thymocytes. This TCR was sampled from a girl younger than two with a congenital heart defect. The CDR3 protein is CASSPPSGDRGDNEQFF. CDR3 nucleotides: TGTGCCAGCAGTCCTCCTTCAGGGGACAGGGGTGATAATGAGCAGTTCTTC.